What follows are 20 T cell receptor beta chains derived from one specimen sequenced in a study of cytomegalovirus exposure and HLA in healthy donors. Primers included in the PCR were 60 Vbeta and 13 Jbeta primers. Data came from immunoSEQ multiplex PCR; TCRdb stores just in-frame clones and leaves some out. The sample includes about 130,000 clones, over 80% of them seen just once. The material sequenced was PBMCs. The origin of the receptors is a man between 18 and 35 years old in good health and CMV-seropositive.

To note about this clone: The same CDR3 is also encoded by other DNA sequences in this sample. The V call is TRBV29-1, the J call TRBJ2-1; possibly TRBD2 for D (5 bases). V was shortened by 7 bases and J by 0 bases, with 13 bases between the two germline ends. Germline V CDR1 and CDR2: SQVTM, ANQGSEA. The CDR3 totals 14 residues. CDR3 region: CSAEGRSSYNEQFF. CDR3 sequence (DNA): TGCAGCGCCGAGGGTCGGAGCTCCTACAATGAGCAGTTCTTC.

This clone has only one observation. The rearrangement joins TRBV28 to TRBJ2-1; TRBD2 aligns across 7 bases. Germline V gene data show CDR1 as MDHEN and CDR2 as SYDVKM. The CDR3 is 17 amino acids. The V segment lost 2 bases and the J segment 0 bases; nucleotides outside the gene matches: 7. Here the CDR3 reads CASSLLSSGGSYNEQFF. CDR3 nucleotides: TGTGCCAGCAGTTTACTATCTAGCGGCGGCTCCTACAATGAGCAGTTCTTC. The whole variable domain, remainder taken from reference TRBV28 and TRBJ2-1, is DVKVTQSSRYLVKRTGEKVFLECVQDMDHENMFWYRQDPGLGLRLIYFSYDVKMKEKGDIPEGYSVSREKKERFSLILESASTNQTSMYLCASSLLSSGGSYNEQFFGPGTRLTVL.

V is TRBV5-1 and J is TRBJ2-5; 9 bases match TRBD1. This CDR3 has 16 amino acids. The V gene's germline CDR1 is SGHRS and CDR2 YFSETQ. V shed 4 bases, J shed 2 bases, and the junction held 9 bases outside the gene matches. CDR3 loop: CASSTTTGGGQETQYF. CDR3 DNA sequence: TGCGCCAGCAGCACTACGACAGGGGGGGGACAAGAGACCCAGTACTTC.

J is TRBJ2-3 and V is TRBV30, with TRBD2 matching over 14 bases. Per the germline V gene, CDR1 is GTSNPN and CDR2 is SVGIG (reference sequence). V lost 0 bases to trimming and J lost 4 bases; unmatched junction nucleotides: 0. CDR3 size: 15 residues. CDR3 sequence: CAWSVTSGGADTQYF. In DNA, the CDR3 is TGTGCCTGGAGTGTGACTAGCGGGGGGGCAGATACGCAGTATTTT. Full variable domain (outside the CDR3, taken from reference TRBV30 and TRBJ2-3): SQTIHQWPATLVQPVGSPLSLECTVEGTSNPNLYWYRQAAGRGLQLLFYSVGIGQISSEVPQNLSASRPQDRQFILSSKKLLLSDSGFYLCAWSVTSGGADTQYFGPGTRLTVL.

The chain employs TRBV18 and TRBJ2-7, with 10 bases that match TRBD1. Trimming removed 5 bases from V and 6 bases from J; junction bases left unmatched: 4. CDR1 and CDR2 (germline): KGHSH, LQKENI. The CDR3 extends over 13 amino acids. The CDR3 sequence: CASSDRGHGEQYF. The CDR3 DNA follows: TGTGCCAGCTCAGACAGGGGGCACGGCGAGCAGTACTTC. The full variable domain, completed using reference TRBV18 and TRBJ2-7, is NAGVMQNPRHLVRRRGQEARLRCSPMKGHSHVYWYRQLPEEGLKFMVYLQKENIIDESGMPKERFSAEFPKEGPSILRIQQVVRGDSAAYFCASSDRGHGEQYFGPGTRLTVT.

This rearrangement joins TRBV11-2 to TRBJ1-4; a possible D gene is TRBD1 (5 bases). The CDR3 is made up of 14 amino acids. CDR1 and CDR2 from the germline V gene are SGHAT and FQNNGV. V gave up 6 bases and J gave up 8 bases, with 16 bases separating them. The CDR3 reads CASRSGIPDEKLFF. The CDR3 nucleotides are TGTGCCAGCAGGTCAGGGATCCCGGACGAAAAACTGTTTTTT.

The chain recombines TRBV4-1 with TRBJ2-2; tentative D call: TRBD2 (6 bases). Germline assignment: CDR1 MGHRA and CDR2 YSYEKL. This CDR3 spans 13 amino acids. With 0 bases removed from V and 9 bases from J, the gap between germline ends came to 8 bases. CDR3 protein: CASSQERGWELFF. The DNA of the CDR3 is TGCGCCAGCAGCCAAGAGCGGGGTTGGGAGCTGTTTTTT.

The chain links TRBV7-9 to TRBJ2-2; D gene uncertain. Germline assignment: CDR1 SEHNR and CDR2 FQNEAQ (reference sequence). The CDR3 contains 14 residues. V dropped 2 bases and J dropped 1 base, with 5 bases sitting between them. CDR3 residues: CASSLTENTGELFF. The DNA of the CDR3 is TGTGCCAGCAGCTTAACAGAGAACACCGGGGAGCTGTTTTTT.

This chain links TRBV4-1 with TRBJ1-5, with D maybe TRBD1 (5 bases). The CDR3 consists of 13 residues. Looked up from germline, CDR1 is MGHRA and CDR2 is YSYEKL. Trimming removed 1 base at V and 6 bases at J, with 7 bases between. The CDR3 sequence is CASSQADSQPQHF. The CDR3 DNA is TGCGCCAGCAGCCAAGCTGACAGTCAGCCCCAGCATTTT.

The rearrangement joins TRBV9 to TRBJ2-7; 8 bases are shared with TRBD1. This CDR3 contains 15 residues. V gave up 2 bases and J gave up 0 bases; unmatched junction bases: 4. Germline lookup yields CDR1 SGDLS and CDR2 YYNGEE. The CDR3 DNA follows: TGTGCCAGCAGCGTTTCGGGACAGGACTCCTACGAGCAGTACTTC. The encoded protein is CASSVSGQDSYEQYF. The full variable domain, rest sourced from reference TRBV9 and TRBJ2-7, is DSGVTQTPKHLITATGQRVTLRCSPRSGDLSVYWYQQSLDQGLQFLIQYYNGEERAKGNILERFSAQQFPDLHSELNLSSLELGDSALYFCASSVSGQDSYEQYFGPGTRLTVT.

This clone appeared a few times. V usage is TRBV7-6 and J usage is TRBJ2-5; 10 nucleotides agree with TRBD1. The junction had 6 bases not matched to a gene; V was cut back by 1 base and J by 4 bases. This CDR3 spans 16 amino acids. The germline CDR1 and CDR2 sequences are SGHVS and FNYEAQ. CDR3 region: CASSLVDRGLRETQYF. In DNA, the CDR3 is TGTGCCAGCAGCTTAGTGGACAGGGGGTTGCGAGAGACCCAGTACTTC.

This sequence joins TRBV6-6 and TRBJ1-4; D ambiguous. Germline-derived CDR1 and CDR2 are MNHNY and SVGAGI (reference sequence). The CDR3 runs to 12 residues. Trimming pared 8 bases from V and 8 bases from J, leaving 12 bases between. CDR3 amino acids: CASHSPSEKLFF. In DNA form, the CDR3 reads TGTGCCAGCCACTCCCCGAGCGAAAAACTGTTTTTT.

CDR3 bases: TGTGCCAGCAGTTCGGGACAGGGTTCCTTCTACGAGCAGTACTTC. Protein: CASSSGQGSFYEQYF. This chain joins TRBV6-6 and TRBJ2-7; 9 bases are shared with TRBD1. The CDR3 is made up of 15 amino acids. J lost 3 bases, V lost 4 bases, and 7 bases had no gene match. Germline CDR1 and CDR2: MNHNY and SVGAGI (reference sequence).

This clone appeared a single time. CDR3 DNA: TGTGCCTGGCTCAACTATGGCTACACCTTC. It yields the protein CAWLNYGYTF. The J gene is TRBJ1-2, the V gene TRBV30, with unresolved D. Germline-derived CDR1 and CDR2 are GTSNPN and SVGIG (reference sequence). The CDR3 consists of 10 residues. Trimming pared 5 bases from V and 2 bases from J, leaving 3 bases between.

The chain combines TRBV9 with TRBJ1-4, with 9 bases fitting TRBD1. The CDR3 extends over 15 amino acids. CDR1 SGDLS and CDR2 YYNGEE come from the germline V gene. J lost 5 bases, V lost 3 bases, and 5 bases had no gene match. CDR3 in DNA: TGTGCCAGCAGCGGCAGAGGACAGGGGAATGAAAAACTGTTTTTT. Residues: CASSGRGQGNEKLFF.

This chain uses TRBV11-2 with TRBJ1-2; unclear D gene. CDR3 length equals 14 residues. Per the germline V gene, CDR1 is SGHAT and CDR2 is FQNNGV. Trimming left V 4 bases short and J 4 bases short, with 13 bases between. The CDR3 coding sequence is TGTGCCAGCAGCTCACCAGGAACATCCTATGGCTACACCTTC. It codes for CASSSPGTSYGYTF.

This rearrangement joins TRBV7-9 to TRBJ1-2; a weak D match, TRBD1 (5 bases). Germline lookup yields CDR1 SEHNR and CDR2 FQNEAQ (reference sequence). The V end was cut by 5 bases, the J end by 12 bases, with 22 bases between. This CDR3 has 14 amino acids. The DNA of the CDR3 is TGTGCCAGCAGCCTCACCAGTGGGGCCCCAGGTGACACCTTC. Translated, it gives CASSLTSGAPGDTF.

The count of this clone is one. The CDR3 loop is CASSHVGGSYTGELFF. DNA of the CDR3: TGTGCCAGCAGCCACGTAGGGGGTTCGTACACCGGGGAGCTGTTTTTT. V is TRBV11-2 and J is TRBJ2-2; TRBD1 is a possible D gene (6 bases). The CDR3 spans 16 residues. V shed 5 bases and J shed 3 bases, with 16 bases lying between them. The germline CDR1 and CDR2 sequences are SGHAT and FQNNGV.

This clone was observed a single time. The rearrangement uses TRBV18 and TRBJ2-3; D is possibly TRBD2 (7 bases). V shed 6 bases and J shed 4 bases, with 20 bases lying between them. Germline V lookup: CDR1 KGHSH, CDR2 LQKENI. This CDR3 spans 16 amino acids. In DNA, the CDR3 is TGTGCCAGCTCCACGGGGGCTAGCGGACGTGCAGATACGCAGTATTTT. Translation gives CASSTGASGRADTQYF.

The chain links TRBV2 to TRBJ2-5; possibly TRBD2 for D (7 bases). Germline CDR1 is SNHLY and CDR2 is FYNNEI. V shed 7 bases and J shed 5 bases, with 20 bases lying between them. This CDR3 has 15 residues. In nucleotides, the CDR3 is TGTGCCAGCACCGAGGGGGGGGGTCAAGGTGAGACCCAGTACTTC. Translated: CASTEGGGQGETQYF.